This TCR beta chain was recorded in a study of OX40 agonist ivuxolimab in advanced cancers. Looking at the study overall: Dose-escalation subjects each had hepatocellular carcinoma, melanoma, renal cell or head and neck cancer. The eligibility criteria allowed prior anti-PD-1, anti-PD-L1 or anti-CTLA-4 therapy, and under 50% had some. Study-wide points: The study observed clonal expansion of CD4+ and CD8+ blood T cells by week 6 at 0.1 to 3.0 mg/kg. Mean expanded clone counts were higher in CD8+ than CD4+ T cells.

Sequencing was performed with immunoSEQ multiplex PCR; in TCRdb, only in-frame clones are kept and a portion is missing. The table shows around 69,000 clones, with just over 85% occurring only once. Concerning this clone: The antigen remains unidentified.

CDR1 is SGHNT and CDR2 is YYREEE in the germline V gene (reference sequence). The CDR3 loop spans 15 amino acids. V was cut by 5 bases and J by 1 base, with 13 bases left in between. The V gene is TRBV5-4, the J gene TRBJ1-3; maybe TRBD1 (5 bases). Sequenced material: CD4+ or CD8+ T cells sorted from blood, taken in a trial of the OX40 agonist ivuxolimab. The receptor was isolated from an adult with an advanced solid tumor such as melanoma, head and neck, liver or kidney cancer. As DNA, the CDR3 is TGTGCCAGCAGGCGGGACGCCGGGTCTGGAAACACCATATATTTT. Encoded protein: CASRRDAGSGNTIYF.